The 2 T cell receptor beta chains given below trace back to one sample, sequenced in a study of cytomegalovirus exposure and HLA in healthy donors. The PCR employed 60 Vbeta primers together with 13 Jbeta primers. Assay: immunoSEQ multiplex PCR; the TCRdb copy retains only in-frame clones and omits some. The sample lists some 60,000 clones; 85% were seen once. Sequencing used PBMCs. The receptors shown here come from a female donor in good health and CMV-seronegative.

The chain has TRBV6-5 and TRBJ1-6; 7 bases fit TRBD1. The CDR3 has 15 amino acids. Unmatched junction bases numbered 4, after V lost 2 bases and J lost 6 bases. Germline lookup yields CDR1 MNHEY and CDR2 SVGAGI. The CDR3: CASSYDRAINSPLHF. The CDR3 region has the DNA TGTGCCAGCAGTTACGACAGGGCTATTAATTCACCCCTCCACTTT.

V usage is TRBV7-6 and J usage is TRBJ2-1; D possibly corresponds to TRBD2 (6 bases). The CDR3 runs to 15 residues. The germline V and J ends were trimmed by 5 bases and 4 bases, with 15 bases remaining between them. Looked up from germline, CDR1 is SGHVS and CDR2 is FNYEAQ. Here the CDR3 DNA reads TGTGCCAGCAGCACCTCGGGAGCAACTTACAATGAGCAGTTCTTC. Translation gives CASSTSGATYNEQFF.